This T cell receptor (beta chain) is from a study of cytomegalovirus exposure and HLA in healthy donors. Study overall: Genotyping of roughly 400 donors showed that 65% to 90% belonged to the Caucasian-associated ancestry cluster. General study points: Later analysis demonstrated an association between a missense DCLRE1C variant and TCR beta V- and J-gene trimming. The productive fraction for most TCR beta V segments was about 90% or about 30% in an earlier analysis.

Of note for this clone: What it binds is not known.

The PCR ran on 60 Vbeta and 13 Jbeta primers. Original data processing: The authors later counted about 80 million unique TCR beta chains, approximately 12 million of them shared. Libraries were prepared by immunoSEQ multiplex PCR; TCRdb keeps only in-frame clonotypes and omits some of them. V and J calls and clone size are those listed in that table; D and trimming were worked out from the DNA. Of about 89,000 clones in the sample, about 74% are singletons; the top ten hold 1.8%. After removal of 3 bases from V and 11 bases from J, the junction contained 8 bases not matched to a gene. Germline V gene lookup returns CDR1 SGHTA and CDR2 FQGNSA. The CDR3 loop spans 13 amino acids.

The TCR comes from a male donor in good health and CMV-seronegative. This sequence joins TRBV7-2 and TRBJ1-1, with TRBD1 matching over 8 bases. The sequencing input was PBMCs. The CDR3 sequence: CASSFDRGRAAFF. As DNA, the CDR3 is TGTGCCAGCAGCTTCGACAGGGGACGAGCGGCTTTCTTT.